The clone carrying this T cell receptor beta chain was observed a single time. Sequenced by immunoSEQ multiplex PCR; TCRdb stores in-frame clones only, minus some. Here the sample spans under 200,000 clones, about 89% being singletons. The CDR3 length is 15 residues. Losses at the gene ends were 6 bases for V and 4 bases for J; bases not matched to a gene: 8. Germline CDR1 is LNHDA and CDR2 is SQIVND (reference sequence). These data come from a study of cytomegalovirus exposure and HLA in healthy donors. The TCR was taken from a young woman in good health and CMV-seropositive. The sequenced material came from PBMCs. The chain is built from TRBV19 and TRBJ2-1, with TRBD2 matching over 8 bases. The CDR3 reads CASRPNGGGYNEQFF. The CDR3 region has the DNA TGTGCCAGTAGGCCGAACGGGGGGGGTTACAATGAGCAGTTCTTC.